What follows are 32 T cell receptor beta chains derived from one specimen sequenced in a study of T cells after yellow fever vaccination. TCRdb re-called the 5' RACE reads through MiXCR, storing one row per CDR3 protein. This table has 150,000 to 200,000 distinct CDR3 sequences, 11% appearing once. Sample: CD8+ T cells sorted from PBMCs, taken 15 days after the yellow fever booster vaccination. These receptors came from a man aged 18 to 30 who received the YFV17D yellow fever vaccine.

This clonotype was recorded at least ten times. The rearrangement joins TRBV4-2 to TRBJ2-7, with TRBD2 as a possible D gene (6 bases). There are 17 residues in the CDR3. V was clipped by 2 bases and J by 5 bases, with 22 bases between them. Per the germline V gene, CDR1 is LGHNA and CDR2 is YNFKEQ. CDR3: CASSQTGTDRILNEQYF. Written as DNA, the CDR3 is TGTGCCAGCAGCCAAACCGGGACTGATAGGATTCTTAACGAGCAGTACTTC.

This chain connects TRBV6-1 to TRBJ1-2; 8 positions match TRBD1. Per the germline V gene, CDR1 is MNHNS and CDR2 is SASEGT. The length of the CDR3 is 14 residues. The V and J ends lost 5 bases and 4 bases, in that order; junction bases with no gene match: 6. The CDR3 here is CASSQGALSYGYTF. DNA for the CDR3: TGTGCCAGCAGTCAGGGGGCGCTTTCCTATGGCTACACCTTC.

The rearrangement links TRBV7-8 to TRBJ2-3; 9 bases are a match to TRBD2. The CDR3 runs to 17 residues. The ends lost 5 bases at V and 4 bases at J; junction bases unmatched: 13. Germline V lookup: CDR1 SGHVS, CDR2 FQNEAQ. CDR3 amino acids: CASSPAYGTSIADTQYF. The CDR3 DNA is TGTGCCAGCAGCCCAGCTTATGGGACTAGCATCGCAGATACGCAGTATTTT.

This clonotype appeared a few times. CDR3 coding DNA: TGTGCCAGCAGCCCCCTGAACACTGAAGCTTTCTTT. Its protein is CASSPLNTEAFF. The rearrangement joins TRBV6-2 or TRBV6-3 to TRBJ1-1; D is unclear. The CDR3 is 12 amino acids. Germline V gene data show CDR1 as MNHEY and CDR2 as SVGEGT. With 6 bases removed from V and 0 bases from J, the gap between germline ends came to 5 bases.

There are a few counts of this clonotype. This chain connects TRBV29-1 to TRBJ1-1, with no clear D. Germline CDR1 SQVTM, CDR2 ANQGSEA. CDR3 length equals 11 residues. V was trimmed by 7 bases and J by 7 bases, leaving 13 bases between them. The CDR3 sequence: CSATSGVEAFF. In DNA, the CDR3 is TGCAGCGCCACCTCAGGTGTTGAAGCTTTCTTT.

This clonotype is a singleton in its sample. J is TRBJ2-5 and V is TRBV7-9, with D perhaps assigned TRBD1 or TRBD2 (6 bases each). The CDR3 length is 14 residues. The V gene's germline CDR1 is SEHNR and CDR2 FQNEAQ (reference sequence). V was clipped by 3 bases and J by 5 bases, with 13 bases between them. CDR3 bases: TGTGCCAGCAGCTTCCCGGGGGCGGATGAGACCCAGTACTTC. Its translation is CASSFPGADETQYF.

There are a few counts of this clonotype. The chain links TRBV12-3 or TRBV12-4 to TRBJ1-2; 7 bases map to TRBD1. The junction had 10 bases not matched to a gene; V was cut back by 5 bases and J by 7 bases. This CDR3 spans 14 amino acids. CDR3 in amino acids: CASSATGNLGGYTF. DNA for the CDR3: TGTGCCAGCAGTGCGACAGGGAATCTTGGTGGCTACACCTTC.

This clonotype was recorded at least ten times. V and J are TRBV5-1 and TRBJ2-3, with TRBD2 matching over 11 bases. The CDR3 consists of 15 residues. J was trimmed by 2 bases and V by 5 bases; bases with no gene match: 4. The germline V gene encodes CDR1 SGHRS and CDR2 YFSETQ. The chain's CDR3 is CASRLAGAYTDTQYF. Here the CDR3 DNA reads TGCGCCAGCAGACTAGCGGGGGCATACACAGATACGCAGTATTTT. Using reference TRBV5-1 and TRBJ2-3 for the parts outside the CDR3, the full variable domain is KAGVTQTPRYLIKTRGQQVTLSCSPISGHRSVSWYQQTPGQGLQFLFEYFSETQRNKGNFPGRFSGRQFSNSRSEMNVSTLELGDSALYLCASRLAGAYTDTQYFGPGTRLTVL.

This clonotype was seen more than once but under ten times. This chain uses TRBV5-1 with TRBJ2-3; D is perhaps TRBD2 (6 bases). The CDR3 covers 17 residues. CDR1 SGHRS and CDR2 YFSETQ come from the germline V gene. The V end lost 1 base, the J end lost 1 base, and 16 bases lay between the germline ends. This chain's CDR3 is CASSLKLARRGTDTQYF. The CDR3 DNA reads TGCGCCAGCAGCTTGAAACTAGCTAGGAGGGGCACAGATACGCAGTATTTT.

The chain uses TRBV7-9 and TRBJ2-7; TRBD1 aligns across 8 bases. This CDR3 is 15 amino acids long. J gave up 4 bases and V 5 bases, and 10 bases lay outside the gene matches. CDR1 and CDR2 (germline): SEHNR, FQNEAQ (reference sequence). DNA for the CDR3: TGTGCCAGCAGCGGGGGACAGGAGATACCGTACGAGCAGTACTTC. It specifies CASSGGQEIPYEQYF.

The chain is built from TRBV27 and TRBJ2-1; TRBD2 is a possible D gene (6 bases). This CDR3 contains 13 residues. CDR1 MNHEY and CDR2 SMNVEV come from the germline V gene (reference sequence). V was pared by 5 bases and J by 8 bases, with 13 bases between. CDR3 nucleotide sequence: TGTGCCAGCAGTCGGGACTCTAGATATGAGCAGTTCTTC. Its translation: CASSRDSRYEQFF.

This clonotype has a handful of counts. The chain uses TRBV5-1 and TRBJ2-5; 11 positions match TRBD2. CDR1 SGHRS and CDR2 YFSETQ come from the germline V gene. CDR3 length equals 14 residues. With 3 bases clipped from V and 3 bases from J, the junction kept 1 base outside the gene matches. As DNA, the CDR3 is TGCGCCAGCAGCTCGGGACTAGCGGAAGAGACCCAGTACTTC. It specifies CASSSGLAEETQYF.

This clonotype was counted between two and nine times. The V call is TRBV14, the J call TRBJ2-3; 10 nucleotides align to TRBD2. This CDR3 contains 17 residues. Germline V CDR1 and CDR2: SGHDN, FVKESK. V lost 1 base to trimming and J lost 1 base; unmatched junction nucleotides: 5. CDR3 residues: CASSQGALAGGTDTQYF. DNA of the CDR3: TGTGCCAGCAGCCAAGGGGCTCTAGCGGGGGGCACAGATACGCAGTATTTT. Using reference TRBV14 and TRBJ2-3 for the parts outside the CDR3, the full variable domain is EAGVTQFPSHSVIEKGQTVTLRCDPISGHDNLYWYRRVMGKEIKFLLHFVKESKQDESGMPNNRFLAERTGGTYSTLKVQPAELEDSGVYFCASSQGALAGGTDTQYFGPGTRLTVL.

The table lists this clonotype with a few counts. This chain connects TRBV4-3 to TRBJ1-3, with a possible D match to TRBD1 (6 bases). The germline CDR1 and CDR2 sequences are LGHNA and YSLEER. The CDR3 contains 18 residues. The V gene lost 3 bases and the J gene lost 0 bases, with 18 bases spanning the gap. The CDR3 DNA reads as TGCGCCAGCAGCCAGAGACTCACCACAGGGATCTCTGGAAACACCATATATTTT. Its translation: CASSQRLTTGISGNTIYF.

At least ten counts were recorded for this clonotype. The chain links TRBV5-1 to TRBJ2-7; the match to TRBD2 covers 14 bases. Looked up from germline, CDR1 is SGHRS and CDR2 is YFSETQ. The CDR3 length is 15 residues. V was clipped by 4 bases and J by 5 bases; unmatched bases: 5. The CDR3 loop is CASSSGTSGGNEQYF. CDR3 DNA sequence: TGCGCCAGCAGCAGCGGGACTAGCGGGGGTAACGAGCAGTACTTC.

This clonotype was counted only a few times. The CDR3 reads CASSQTLGDMNTEAFF. The CDR3 region has the DNA TGTGCCAGCAGCCAGACTCTGGGTGACATGAACACTGAAGCTTTCTTT. The chain is built from TRBV4-2 and TRBJ1-1; no clear D. Germline values: CDR1 LGHNA, CDR2 YNFKEQ. This CDR3 region has 16 residues. Trimming took 3 bases from V and 0 from J, leaving 14 bases between them.

This clonotype was detected ten times or more. This rearrangement joins TRBV20-1 to TRBJ2-1, with a weak D call TRBD1 (5 bases). The germline V and J ends were trimmed by 6 bases and 5 bases, with 26 bases remaining between them. This CDR3 spans 17 amino acids. Germline lookup yields CDR1 DFQATT and CDR2 SNEGSKA (reference sequence). CDR3 nucleotide sequence: TGCAGTGCCCAGGAAACGTTTTCTCGGACATTGAACAATGAGCAGTTCTTC. Residues: CSAQETFSRTLNNEQFF.

The V gene is TRBV14, the J gene TRBJ1-1; weak D call: TRBD1 (5 bases). The ends were cut back, 0 bases at V and 2 bases at J, with 7 bases in the middle. The length of the CDR3 is 14 residues. Looked up from germline, CDR1 is SGHDN and CDR2 is FVKESK. CDR3 in amino acids: CASSQDGGNTEAFF. CDR3 bases: TGTGCCAGCAGCCAAGATGGGGGAAACACTGAAGCTTTCTTT.

The table lists this clonotype with a few counts. This rearrangement joins TRBV11-2 to TRBJ2-7, with TRBD2 identical over 10 bases. This CDR3 spans 15 amino acids. Trimming took 7 bases from V and 7 from J; bases not matched to a gene: 13. Germline loops: CDR1 SGHAT, CDR2 FQNNGV. This CDR3 is CASTPSGSGGSEQYF. The DNA of the CDR3 is TGTGCCAGCACCCCATCGGGTAGCGGGGGGAGTGAGCAGTACTTC. Complete variable domain (other parts from reference TRBV11-2 and TRBJ2-7): EAGVAQSPRYKIIEKRQSVAFWCNPISGHATLYWYQQILGQGPKLLIQFQNNGVVDDSQLPKDRFSAERLKGVDSTLKIQPAKLEDSAVYLCASTPSGSGGSEQYFGPGTRLTVT.

The chain links TRBV20-1 to TRBJ1-5; 7 positions agree with TRBD1. Germline trimming cut 6 bases from V and 4 bases from J; bases unmatched to any gene: 15. The CDR3 loop spans 16 amino acids. Germline V gene data show CDR1 as DFQATT and CDR2 as SNEGSKA (reference sequence). The CDR3 here is CSAWDSGSLWNQPQHF. CDR3 DNA: TGCAGTGCATGGGACAGTGGGTCGCTGTGGAATCAGCCCCAGCATTTT.

This clonotype was observed many times. The chain links TRBV12-3 or TRBV12-4 to TRBJ1-1, with D possibly being TRBD1 (5 bases). The CDR3 length is 11 residues. The V gene lost 7 bases and the J gene lost 7 bases, with 10 bases spanning the gap. The CDR3 sequence: CASNSQGEAFF. The CDR3 DNA sequence: TGTGCCAGCAACTCGCAGGGTGAAGCTTTCTTT.

This clonotype was detected many times. The rearrangement joins TRBV7-9 to TRBJ2-7; D unclear. CDR1 SEHNR and CDR2 FQNEAQ come from the germline V gene (reference sequence). CDR3 length: 12 amino acids. Trimming left V 6 bases short and J 1 base short, with 7 bases between. The CDR3 DNA is TGTGCCAGCAGTCGGCCTTCCTACGAGCAGTACTTC. Its translation is CASSRPSYEQYF.

The chain couples TRBV7-9 to TRBJ2-1, with TRBD1 matching 8 bases. Germline V lookup: CDR1 SEHNR, CDR2 FQNEAQ (reference sequence). The V and J ends lost 5 bases and 5 bases, in that order; junction bases with no gene match: 5. This CDR3 region has 14 residues. The CDR3 spells CASSPDRENNEQFF. The CDR3 DNA reads TGTGCCAGCAGCCCGGACAGGGAAAACAATGAGCAGTTCTTC.

The chain recombines TRBV7-9 with TRBJ2-1; no firm D call. The CDR3 loop spans 16 amino acids. CDR1 is SEHNR and CDR2 is FQNEAQ in the germline V gene (reference sequence). Trimming removed 1 base from V and 0 bases from J, with 10 bases in between. CDR3 loop: CASSLEPTLSYNEQFF. CDR3 nucleotides: TGTGCCAGCAGCTTAGAGCCCACCCTCTCCTACAATGAGCAGTTCTTC.

This chain uses TRBV27 with TRBJ2-5, with TRBD1 as a possible D gene (5 bases). V dropped 5 bases and J dropped 5 bases, with 12 bases sitting between them. Germline V gives CDR1 MNHEY, CDR2 SMNVEV (reference sequence). This CDR3 spans 13 amino acids. The CDR3: CASSATDKETQYF. Written as DNA, the CDR3 is TGTGCCAGCAGTGCGACAGATAAGGAGACCCAGTACTTC.

The chain combines TRBV2 with TRBJ2-5, with no clear D. The CDR3 spans 10 residues. Germline V gives CDR1 SNHLY, CDR2 FYNNEI. V was cut by 7 bases and J by 5 bases, with 5 bases left in between. This CDR3 is CASIRETQYF. CDR3 DNA: TGTGCCAGCATCCGGGAGACCCAGTACTTC.

This chain links TRBV5-1 with TRBJ2-3; 9 bases map to TRBD1. Per germline, CDR1 SGHRS and CDR2 YFSETQ. V shed 4 bases, J shed 4 bases, and the junction held 10 bases outside the gene matches. The CDR3 spans 16 residues. This CDR3 reads CASSPRDRAPPDTQYF. The CDR3 DNA reads TGCGCCAGCAGCCCCCGGGACAGGGCCCCTCCAGATACGCAGTATTTT.

The chain is built from TRBV11-2 and TRBJ2-7, with D uncertain. CDR1 and CDR2 from the germline V gene are SGHAT and FQNNGV. The CDR3 has 14 residues. Trimming shortened V by 2 bases and J by 5 bases, and 13 bases separated the two germline ends. CDR3 loop: CASSLSPGHHEQYV. CDR3 coding DNA: TGTGCCAGCAGCTTAAGCCCCGGGCATCACGAGCAGTACGTC.

The chain joins TRBV4-2 to TRBJ1-1; unclear D gene. The V gene's germline CDR1 is LGHNA and CDR2 YNFKEQ. CDR3 size: 17 residues. The V and J ends lost 0 bases and 0 bases respectively, with 14 bases between them. The CDR3: CASSQDYFWIMNTEAFF. For the CDR3, the DNA is TGTGCCAGCAGCCAAGATTATTTCTGGATCATGAACACTGAAGCTTTCTTT.

This clonotype was found a few times. The gene calls are TRBV7-2 and TRBJ2-1; D unresolved. There are 11 residues in the CDR3. V gave up 8 bases and J gave up 1 base, with 3 bases separating them. Germline V gene sequence: CDR1 SGHTA, CDR2 FQGNSA. CDR3 loop: CASDSYNEQFF. The CDR3 nucleotides read TGTGCCAGCGATTCCTACAATGAGCAGTTCTTC. The entire variable domain, with the rest obtained from reference TRBV7-2 and TRBJ2-1, is as follows: GAGVSQSPSNKVTEKGKDVELRCDPISGHTALYWYRQSLGQGLEFLIYFQGNSAPDKSGLPSDRFSAERTGGSVSTLTIQRTQQEDSAVYLCASDSYNEQFFGPGTRLTVL.

This clonotype was counted only a few times. The chain couples TRBV4-3 to TRBJ1-5, with 9 positions matching TRBD1. CDR3 length equals 16 residues. Per germline, CDR1 LGHNA and CDR2 YSLEER. Trimming took 0 bases from V and 5 from J; bases not matched to a gene: 5. CDR3 nucleotide sequence: TGCGCCAGCAGCCAAGACTCGGGACAGGGCCATCAGCCCCAGCATTTT. Its translation is CASSQDSGQGHQPQHF.

V and J are TRBV4-3 and TRBJ1-2, with 7 bases lining up with TRBD1. The CDR3 contains 15 residues. Germline CDR1 LGHNA, CDR2 YSLEER. V shed 0 bases, J shed 3 bases, and the junction held 4 bases outside the gene matches. This CDR3 reads CASSQDRGNYYGYTF. The CDR3 DNA is TGCGCCAGCAGCCAAGACAGGGGGAACTACTATGGCTACACCTTC.